The 28 T cell receptor beta chains listed next were all sequenced from one sample in a study of spatial heterogeneity in lung cancer. TCRdb redid the calling of the 5' RACE reads with MiXCR, one entry per CDR3 protein. The sample lists around 45,000 distinct CDR3 sequences, about 13% occurring once. Documented time point: sample taken at primary tumor resection. From tumor, nontumor lung or frozen PBMC, whole RNA was taken unsorted for sequencing. The sample consisted of PBMCs, taken at surgery. The receptors were sampled from a male donor with early-stage non-small cell lung cancer.

This clonotype has only a few counts. CDR3 sequence reads: CASSAGQGHHYGYTF. In DNA form, the CDR3 reads TGTGCCAGCAGCGCGGGACAGGGGCATCACTATGGCTACACCTTC. The chain couples TRBV5-4 to TRBJ1-2; 10 bases align to TRBD1. Germline CDR1 SGHNT, CDR2 YYREEE (reference sequence). CDR3 length: 15 residues. V shed 4 bases and J 3 bases; nucleotides not matched to a gene: 6. The full variable domain, in which reference TRBV5-4 and TRBJ1-2 provide the parts outside the CDR3, is ETGVTQSPTHLIKTRGQQVTLRCSSQSGHNTVSWYQQALGQGPQFIFQYYREEENGRGNFPPRFSGLQFPNYSSELNVNALELDDSALYLCASSAGQGHHYGYTFGSGTRLTVV.

This chain uses TRBV5-1 with TRBJ2-1; no clear D. V lost 9 bases and J lost 4, with 8 bases in between. The CDR3 is 11 residues long. Germline CDR1 SGHRS, CDR2 YFSETQ. Here the CDR3 DNA reads TGCGCCACCGGCTTTTACAATGAGCAGTTCTTC. Encoded protein: CATGFYNEQFF.

This clonotype was picked up one time. The CDR3 DNA sequence: TGTGCCAGCAGCTCAGACAGACACGCTGGAAACACCATATATTTT. It encodes CASSSDRHAGNTIYF. This chain joins TRBV7-2 and TRBJ1-3; tentative D call: TRBD1 (5 bases). V was trimmed by 4 bases and J by 2 bases, leaving 12 bases between them. Germline V gene sequence: CDR1 SGHTA, CDR2 FQGNSA. This CDR3 comprises 15 residues.

The V gene is TRBV2, the J gene TRBJ1-6; tentatively, D is TRBD1 (5 bases). Germline V lookup: CDR1 SNHLY, CDR2 FYNNEI. V lost 8 bases to trimming and J lost 14 bases, with 19 bases between them. CDR3 length equals 13 residues. The CDR3 DNA sequence: TGTGCCAGCCGGCAGGTTGGGGCCGTGGCCCTCCACTTT. This gives the protein CASRQVGAVALHF.

The chain has TRBV4-2 and TRBJ2-5; TRBD1 or TRBD2 may be the D gene (5 bases each). V gave up 4 bases and J gave up 3 bases, with 9 bases separating them. The germline V gene has CDR1 LGHNA and CDR2 YNFKEQ. This CDR3 has 13 amino acids. In DNA, the CDR3 is TGTGCCAGCAGCCCCCAGGGAGAAGAGACCCAGTACTTC. Translation gives CASSPQGEETQYF.

This clonotype was seen only a few times. The V call is TRBV19, the J call TRBJ2-2; D gene unclear. The CDR3 is made up of 16 amino acids. Looked up from germline, CDR1 is LNHDA and CDR2 is SQIVND (reference sequence). The germline V and J ends were trimmed by 1 base and 0 bases, with 9 bases remaining between them. In nucleotides, the CDR3 is TGTGCCAGTAGTATAGGAACTACCGCGAACACCGGGGAGCTGTTTTTT. Its protein is CASSIGTTANTGELFF.

This clonotype turned up a few times. This sequence joins TRBV5-1 and TRBJ1-1, with 8 bases fitting TRBD1. J was trimmed by 4 bases and V by 0 bases; bases with no gene match: 8. The germline CDR1 and CDR2 sequences are SGHRS and YFSETQ. The CDR3 is 16 residues long. The CDR3 is CASSLEGRGLGTEAFF. The DNA for the CDR3 is TGCGCCAGCAGCTTGGAGGGCAGGGGGCTGGGCACTGAAGCTTTCTTT. Full variable domain (rest looked up from reference TRBV5-1 and TRBJ1-1): KAGVTQTPRYLIKTRGQQVTLSCSPISGHRSVSWYQQTPGQGLQFLFEYFSETQRNKGNFPGRFSGRQFSNSRSEMNVSTLELGDSALYLCASSLEGRGLGTEAFFGQGTRLTVV.

The V and J genes are TRBV20-1 and TRBJ2-1, with 9 bases fitting TRBD2. V was clipped by 5 bases and J by 7 bases; unmatched bases: 15. This CDR3 spans 16 amino acids. Germline CDR1 and CDR2: DFQATT and SNEGSKA (reference sequence). In DNA, the CDR3 is TGCAGTGCTCCGCAACCCTCGCGGGGGGGCCGAAATGAGCAGTTCTTC. Translation: CSAPQPSRGGRNEQFF.

This clonotype was detected many times. The chain combines TRBV3-1 with TRBJ2-7; 10 nucleotides match TRBD1. Germline V gene lookup returns CDR1 LGHDT and CDR2 YNNKEL (reference sequence). Unmatched junction bases numbered 2, after V lost 6 bases and J lost 0 bases. This CDR3 has 14 residues. The CDR3 nucleotides read TGTGCCAGCAGGGACAGGGGGGGCTCCTACGAGCAGTACTTC. Its protein is CASRDRGGSYEQYF.

The chain combines TRBV7-2 with TRBJ1-6; D not certain. The CDR3 extends over 12 amino acids. V was shortened by 2 bases and J by 11 bases, with 7 bases between the two germline ends. Germline CDR1 SGHTA, CDR2 FQGNSA. CDR3 sequence: CASSLFPTPLHF. The CDR3 DNA sequence: TGTGCCAGCAGCTTATTCCCGACACCCCTCCACTTT.

This clonotype was found many times. The chain uses TRBV29-1 and TRBJ2-1; 9 nucleotides agree with TRBD2. CDR1 and CDR2 from the germline V gene are SQVTM and ANQGSEA. J was trimmed by 0 bases and V by 7 bases; bases with no gene match: 13. There are 17 residues in the CDR3. This chain's CDR3 is CSAVGLAGYLSYNEQFF. DNA of the CDR3: TGCAGCGCCGTCGGGCTAGCGGGGTACCTCTCCTACAATGAGCAGTTCTTC.

The chain couples TRBV5-5 to TRBJ2-7; D call uncertain. The CDR3 has 15 amino acids. The ends were cut back, 4 bases at V and 1 base at J, with 15 bases in the middle. Germline values: CDR1 SGHKS, CDR2 YYEKEE (reference sequence). CDR3 region: CASSLVDHGSYEQYF. The CDR3 nucleotides are TGTGCCAGCAGCCTCGTAGATCATGGTTCCTACGAGCAGTACTTC.

In this sample, this clonotype is large. The gene calls are TRBV28 and TRBJ2-7; D gene unclear. Trimming shortened V by 1 base and J by 2 bases, and 3 bases separated the two germline ends. The germline V gene encodes CDR1 MDHEN and CDR2 SYDVKM. CDR3 length equals 12 residues. The CDR3 nucleotides read TGTGCCAGCAGTTTATACACCTACGAGCAGTACTTC. Protein sequence: CASSLYTYEQYF.

The gene calls are TRBV2 and TRBJ2-3; 12 bases line up with TRBD2. CDR1 is SNHLY, CDR2 FYNNEI, per germline. Trimming cost V 5 bases and J 4 bases; bases outside gene matches: 7. The length of the CDR3 is 16 residues. The CDR3 is CASSPLAGGPADTQYF. For the CDR3, the DNA is TGTGCCAGCAGTCCCCTAGCGGGAGGGCCCGCAGATACGCAGTATTTT.

This clonotype turned up a few times. The CDR3 sequence: CASSIALAGSYNEQFF. The CDR3 DNA follows: TGTGCCAGTAGTATAGCCCTAGCGGGCTCCTACAATGAGCAGTTCTTC. The chain carries TRBV19 and TRBJ2-1; TRBD2 agrees at 8 bases. This CDR3 comprises 16 residues. Germline V gene sequence: CDR1 LNHDA, CDR2 SQIVND (reference sequence). V was pared by 1 base and J by 0 bases, with 2 bases of the junction left unmatched.

The chain has TRBV20-1 and TRBJ1-2; 10 positions match TRBD1. Germline V gene lookup returns CDR1 DFQATT and CDR2 SNEGSKA (reference sequence). V lost 3 bases and J lost 8; bases outside the gene matches: 9. This CDR3 has 14 residues. The CDR3 loop is CSASTAGTGDGYTF. In DNA, the CDR3 is TGCAGTGCTAGTACGGCCGGGACAGGGGACGGCTACACCTTC.

As concerns this clonotype: A much larger clone lies a single base off, so this may be a read error. CDR3 sequence reads: CASGATLSLRTQYF. DNA for the CDR3: TGTGCCAGCGGGGCGACTCTTAGTTTAAGGACGCAGTATTTT. The chain combines TRBV6-2 or TRBV6-3 with TRBJ2-3, with TRBD1 as a possible D gene (5 bases). V was clipped by 8 bases and J by 9 bases, with 21 bases between them. CDR3 size: 14 residues. Germline V gene sequence: CDR1 MNHEY, CDR2 SVGEGT.

This clonotype showed up just once. The CDR3: CASSVAGGLGDTQYF. CDR3 bases: TGTGCCAGCAGCGTAGCGGGAGGTTTAGGAGATACGCAGTATTTT. V is TRBV9 and J is TRBJ2-3; 7 bases map to TRBD2. J was trimmed by 5 bases and V by 0 bases; bases with no gene match: 6. From germline, CDR1 is SGDLS and CDR2 YYNGEE. This CDR3 has 15 amino acids.

The chain employs TRBV5-4 and TRBJ2-5, with TRBD2 matching 10 bases. The CDR3 is 14 amino acids. V was clipped by 4 bases and J by 2 bases; unmatched bases: 2. Germline-derived CDR1 and CDR2 are SGHNT and YYREEE (reference sequence). As DNA, the CDR3 is TGTGCCAGCAGCCGAGCGGGAGGGCAAGAGACCCAGTACTTC. The encoded protein is CASSRAGGQETQYF. The full variable domain, rest sourced from reference TRBV5-4 and TRBJ2-5, is ETGVTQSPTHLIKTRGQQVTLRCSSQSGHNTVSWYQQALGQGPQFIFQYYREEENGRGNFPPRFSGLQFPNYSSELNVNALELDDSALYLCASSRAGGQETQYFGPGTRLLVL.

The table lists this clonotype with a few counts. The CDR3 region has the DNA TGTGCCAGCAACCCCGACAGGGCCGGACGACCCCTCCACTTT. This codes for CASNPDRAGRPLHF. The chain combines TRBV6-6 with TRBJ1-6; TRBD1 agrees at 7 bases. V shed 7 bases, J shed 12 bases, and the junction held 12 bases outside the gene matches. The CDR3 extends over 14 amino acids. Per the germline V gene, CDR1 is MNHNY and CDR2 is SVGAGI (reference sequence).

This clonotype was picked up many times. The chain recombines TRBV5-1 with TRBJ2-3, with D perhaps matching TRBD1 (6 bases). CDR3 size: 14 residues. Trimming removed 6 bases from V and 3 bases from J, with 14 bases in between. Germline-derived CDR1 and CDR2 are SGHRS and YFSETQ. The CDR3 DNA follows: TGCGCCAGCACCTACGGGGACACGACAGATACGCAGTATTTT. Its translation: CASTYGDTTDTQYF. The full variable domain, its missing parts supplied by reference TRBV5-1 and TRBJ2-3, is KAGVTQTPRYLIKTRGQQVTLSCSPISGHRSVSWYQQTPGQGLQFLFEYFSETQRNKGNFPGRFSGRQFSNSRSEMNVSTLELGDSALYLCASTYGDTTDTQYFGPGTRLTVL.

The table lists this clonotype with a few counts. The chain recombines TRBV6-5 with TRBJ2-3; no reliable D call. The CDR3 is 13 amino acids. Per germline, CDR1 MNHEY and CDR2 SVGAGI. Trimming stripped 2 bases from V and 4 bases from J, with 7 bases between. The CDR3: CASSYRASDTQYF. The CDR3 bases are TGTGCCAGCAGTTACCGGGCGTCAGATACGCAGTATTTT.

This clonotype has only a few counts. The chain's CDR3 is CASSLGPYGNTIYF. CDR3 nucleotide sequence: TGCGCCAGCAGCTTGGGTCCATATGGAAACACCATATATTTT. V is TRBV5-1 and J is TRBJ1-3; D remains ambiguous. Germline CDR1 is SGHRS and CDR2 is YFSETQ. This CDR3 region has 14 residues. V was pared by 0 bases and J by 3 bases, with 7 bases between.

This clonotype was seen repeatedly, ten times or more. The chain recombines TRBV7-2 with TRBJ1-2; D is undetermined. CDR1 and CDR2 (germline): SGHTA, FQGNSA. V shed 4 bases and J shed 5 bases, with 17 bases lying between them. The CDR3 contains 15 residues. The CDR3 loop is CASSSPNGGIYGYTF. DNA of the CDR3: TGTGCCAGCAGCTCACCCAATGGCGGGATTTATGGCTACACCTTC.

The CDR3 region is CASSLVPPTSGRAYEQYF. CDR3 in DNA: TGTGCCAGCAGCTTGGTCCCACCGACTAGCGGGAGGGCCTACGAGCAGTACTTC. V gene TRBV5-6 combines with J gene TRBJ2-7; TRBD2 matches at 14 bases. Germline assignment: CDR1 SGHDT and CDR2 YYEEEE. Germline trimming cut 0 bases from V and 2 bases from J; bases unmatched to any gene: 7. CDR3 size: 18 residues.

This clonotype was seen at least ten times. This chain links TRBV28 with TRBJ1-5; D unresolved. Trimming pared 6 bases from V and 0 bases from J, leaving 12 bases between. This CDR3 is 15 amino acids long. Germline V lookup: CDR1 MDHEN, CDR2 SYDVKM. CDR3 in amino acids: CASRVQDHSNQPQHF. In DNA form, the CDR3 reads TGTGCCAGCAGGGTTCAGGACCATAGCAATCAGCCCCAGCATTTT.

There are many counts of this clonotype. The V gene is TRBV5-6, the J gene TRBJ2-5, with TRBD2 identical over 14 bases. Germline V gene sequence: CDR1 SGHDT, CDR2 YYEEEE. Trimming cost V 5 bases and J 2 bases; bases outside gene matches: 2. The CDR3 length is 15 residues. The CDR3 sequence: CASRGLAGGQETQYF. Written as DNA, the CDR3 is TGTGCCAGCAGAGGACTAGCGGGGGGACAAGAGACCCAGTACTTC.

The chain links TRBV10-3 to TRBJ2-1, with D maybe TRBD2 (5 bases). V was trimmed by 0 bases and J by 8 bases, leaving 20 bases between them. The germline V gene has CDR1 ENHRY and CDR2 SYGVKD. The length of the CDR3 is 17 residues. DNA of the CDR3: TGTGCCATCAGTGAGTCCCTGGCTAGCCCCGGGTTGGATGAGCAGTTCTTC. Protein product: CAISESLASPGLDEQFF.